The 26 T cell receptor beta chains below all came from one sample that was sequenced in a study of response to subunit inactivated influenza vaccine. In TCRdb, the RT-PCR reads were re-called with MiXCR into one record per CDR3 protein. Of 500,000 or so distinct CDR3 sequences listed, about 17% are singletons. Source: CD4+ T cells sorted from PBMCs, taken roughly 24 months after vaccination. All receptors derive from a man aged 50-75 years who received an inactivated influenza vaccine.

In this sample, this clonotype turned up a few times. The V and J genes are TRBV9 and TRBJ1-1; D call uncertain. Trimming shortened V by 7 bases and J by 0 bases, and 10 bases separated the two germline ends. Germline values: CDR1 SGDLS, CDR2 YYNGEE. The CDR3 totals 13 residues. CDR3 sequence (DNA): TGTGCCAGCGTGGGCCCGCTGAACACTGAAGCTTTCTTT. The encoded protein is CASVGPLNTEAFF. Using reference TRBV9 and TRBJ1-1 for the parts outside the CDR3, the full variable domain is DSGVTQTPKHLITATGQRVTLRCSPRSGDLSVYWYQQSLDQGLQFLIQYYNGEERAKGNILERFSAQQFPDLHSELNLSSLELGDSALYFCASVGPLNTEAFFGQGTRLTVV.

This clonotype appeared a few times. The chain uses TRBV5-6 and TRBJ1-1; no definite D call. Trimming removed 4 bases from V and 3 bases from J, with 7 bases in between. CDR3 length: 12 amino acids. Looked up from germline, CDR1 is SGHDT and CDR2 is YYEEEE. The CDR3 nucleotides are TGTGCCAGCAGCGGTGGGGACACTGAAGCTTTCTTT. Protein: CASSGGDTEAFF.

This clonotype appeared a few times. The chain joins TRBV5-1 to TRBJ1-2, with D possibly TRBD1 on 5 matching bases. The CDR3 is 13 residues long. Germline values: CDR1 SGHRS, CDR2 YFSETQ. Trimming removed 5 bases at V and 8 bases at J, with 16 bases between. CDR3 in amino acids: CASRHQAQGGYTF. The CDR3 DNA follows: TGCGCCAGCAGACACCAGGCCCAGGGCGGCTACACCTTC.

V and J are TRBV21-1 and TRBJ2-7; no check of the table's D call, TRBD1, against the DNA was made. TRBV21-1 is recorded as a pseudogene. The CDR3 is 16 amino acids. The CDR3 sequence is CASSAGKGQGSYEQYF. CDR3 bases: TGTGCCAGCAGCGCAGGAAAGGGACAGGGCTCCTACGAGCAGTACTTC.

The CDR3 sequence: CASSYVGLNAFF. CDR3 in DNA: TGTGCCAGCAGTTACGTAGGGTTGAATGCTTTCTTT. V usage is TRBV6-2 or TRBV6-3 and J usage is TRBJ1-1; D unclear. CDR3 length: 12 amino acids. Germline CDR1 is MNHEY and CDR2 is SVGEGT. The V gene lost 2 bases and the J gene lost 11 bases, with 12 bases spanning the gap.

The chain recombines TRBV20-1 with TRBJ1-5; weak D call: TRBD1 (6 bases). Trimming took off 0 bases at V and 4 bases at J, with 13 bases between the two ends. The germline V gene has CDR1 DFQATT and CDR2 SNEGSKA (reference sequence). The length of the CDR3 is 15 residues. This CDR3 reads CSARDSRGRNQPQHF. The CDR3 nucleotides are TGCAGTGCTAGAGATAGCAGGGGACGAAATCAGCCCCAGCATTTT.

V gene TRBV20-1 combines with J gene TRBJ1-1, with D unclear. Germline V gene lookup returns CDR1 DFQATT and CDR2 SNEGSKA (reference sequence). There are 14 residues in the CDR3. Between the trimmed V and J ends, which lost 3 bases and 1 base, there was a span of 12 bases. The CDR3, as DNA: TGCAGTGCTAGCGGTTTTCGGGGGAACACTGAAGCTTTCTTT. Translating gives CSASGFRGNTEAFF.

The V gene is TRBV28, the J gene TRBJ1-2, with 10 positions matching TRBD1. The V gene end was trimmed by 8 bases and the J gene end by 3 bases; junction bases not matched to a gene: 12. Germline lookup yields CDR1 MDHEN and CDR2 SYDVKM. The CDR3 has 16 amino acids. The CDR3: CASYLGIGQGDYGYTF. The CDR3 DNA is TGTGCCAGCTATTTGGGTATTGGACAGGGGGACTATGGCTACACCTTC.

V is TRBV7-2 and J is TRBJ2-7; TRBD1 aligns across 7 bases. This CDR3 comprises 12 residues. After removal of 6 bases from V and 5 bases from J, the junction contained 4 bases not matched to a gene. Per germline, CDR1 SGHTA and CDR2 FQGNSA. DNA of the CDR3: TGTGCCAGCAGTCAGGGGGTTAACGAGCAGTACTTC. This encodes CASSQGVNEQYF.

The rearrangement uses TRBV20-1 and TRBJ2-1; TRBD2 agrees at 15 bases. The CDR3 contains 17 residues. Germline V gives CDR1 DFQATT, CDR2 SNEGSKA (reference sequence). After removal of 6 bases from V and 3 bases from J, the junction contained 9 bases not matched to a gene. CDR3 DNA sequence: TGCAGTGCGCCGCTCGGACTAGCGGGAGGGATCTACAATGAGCAGTTCTTC. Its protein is CSAPLGLAGGIYNEQFF.

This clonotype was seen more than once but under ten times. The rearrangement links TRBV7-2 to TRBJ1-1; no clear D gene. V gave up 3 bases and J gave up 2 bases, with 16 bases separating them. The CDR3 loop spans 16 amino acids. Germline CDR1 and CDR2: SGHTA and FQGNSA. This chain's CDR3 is CASSFNPPGRNTEAFF. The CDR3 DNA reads TGTGCCAGCAGCTTTAACCCCCCGGGTCGCAACACTGAAGCTTTCTTT.

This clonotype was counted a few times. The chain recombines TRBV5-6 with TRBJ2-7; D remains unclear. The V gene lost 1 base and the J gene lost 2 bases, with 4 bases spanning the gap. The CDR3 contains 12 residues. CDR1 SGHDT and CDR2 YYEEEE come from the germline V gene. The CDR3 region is CASSLFTYEQYF. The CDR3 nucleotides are TGTGCCAGCAGCTTGTTTACCTACGAGCAGTACTTC. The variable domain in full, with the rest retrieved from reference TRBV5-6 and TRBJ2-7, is DAGVTQSPTHLIKTRGQQVTLRCSPKSGHDTVSWYQQALGQGPQFIFQYYEEEERQRGNFPDRFSGHQFPNYSSELNVNALLLGDSALYLCASSLFTYEQYFGPGTRLTVT.

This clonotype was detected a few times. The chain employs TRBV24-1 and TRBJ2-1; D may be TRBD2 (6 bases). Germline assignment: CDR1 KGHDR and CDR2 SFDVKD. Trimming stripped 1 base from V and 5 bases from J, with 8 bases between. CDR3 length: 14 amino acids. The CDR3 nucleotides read TGTGCCACCAGTGATTTCGGGGGAAACAATGAGCAGTTCTTC. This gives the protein CATSDFGGNNEQFF.

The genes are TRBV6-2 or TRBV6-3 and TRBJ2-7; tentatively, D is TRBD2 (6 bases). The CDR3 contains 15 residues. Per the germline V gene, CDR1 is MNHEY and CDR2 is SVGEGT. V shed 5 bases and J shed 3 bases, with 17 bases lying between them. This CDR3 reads CASSPGLVGVYEQYF. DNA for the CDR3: TGTGCCAGCAGTCCGGGACTTGTTGGAGTCTACGAGCAGTACTTC.

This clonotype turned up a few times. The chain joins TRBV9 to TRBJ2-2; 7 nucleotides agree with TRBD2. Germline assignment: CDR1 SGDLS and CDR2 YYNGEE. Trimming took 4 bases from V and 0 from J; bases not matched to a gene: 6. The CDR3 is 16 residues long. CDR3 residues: CASSPPSGTNTGELFF. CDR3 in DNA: TGTGCCAGCAGCCCACCCAGCGGGACGAACACCGGGGAGCTGTTTTTT.

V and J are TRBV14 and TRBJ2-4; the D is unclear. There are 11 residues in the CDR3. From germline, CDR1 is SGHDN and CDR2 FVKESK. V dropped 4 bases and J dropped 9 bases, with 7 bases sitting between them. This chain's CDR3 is CASSRASIQYF. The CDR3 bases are TGTGCCAGCAGCCGCGCGAGCATTCAGTACTTC. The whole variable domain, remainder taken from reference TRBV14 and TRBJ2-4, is EAGVTQFPSHSVIEKGQTVTLRCDPISGHDNLYWYRRVMGKEIKFLLHFVKESKQDESGMPNNRFLAERTGGTYSTLKVQPAELEDSGVYFCASSRASIQYFGAGTRLSVL.

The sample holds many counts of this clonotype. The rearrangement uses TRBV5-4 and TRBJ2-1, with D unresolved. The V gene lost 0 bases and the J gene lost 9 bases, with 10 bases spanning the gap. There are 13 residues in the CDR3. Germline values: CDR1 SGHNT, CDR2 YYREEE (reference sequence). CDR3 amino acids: CASSLGGMGEQFF. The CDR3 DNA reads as TGTGCCAGCAGCTTGGGGGGAATGGGTGAGCAGTTCTTC.

DNA of the CDR3: TGTGCCAGCAGTTCAGGGGTACCTGAAGCTTTCTTT. Translated: CASSSGVPEAFF. This chain uses TRBV28 with TRBJ1-1; D possibly corresponds to TRBD1 (6 bases). The germline V gene encodes CDR1 MDHEN and CDR2 SYDVKM. This CDR3 has 12 amino acids. V lost 4 bases and J lost 6, with 9 bases in between.

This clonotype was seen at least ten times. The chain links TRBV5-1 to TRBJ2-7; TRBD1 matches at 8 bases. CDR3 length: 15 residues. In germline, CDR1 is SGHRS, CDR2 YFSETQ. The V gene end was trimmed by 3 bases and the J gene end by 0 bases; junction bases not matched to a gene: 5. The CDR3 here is CASSSDRGRSYEQYF. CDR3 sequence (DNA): TGCGCCAGCAGCTCAGACAGGGGTCGCTCCTACGAGCAGTACTTC.

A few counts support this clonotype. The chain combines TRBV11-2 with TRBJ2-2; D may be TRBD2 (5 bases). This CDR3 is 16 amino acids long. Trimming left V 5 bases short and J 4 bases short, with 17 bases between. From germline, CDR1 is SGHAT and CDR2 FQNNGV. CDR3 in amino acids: CASSPPLIAGTGELFF. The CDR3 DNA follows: TGTGCCAGCAGCCCCCCACTCATTGCGGGCACCGGGGAGCTGTTTTTT. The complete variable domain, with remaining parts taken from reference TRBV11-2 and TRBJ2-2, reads EAGVAQSPRYKIIEKRQSVAFWCNPISGHATLYWYQQILGQGPKLLIQFQNNGVVDDSQLPKDRFSAERLKGVDSTLKIQPAKLEDSAVYLCASSPPLIAGTGELFFGEGSRLTVL.

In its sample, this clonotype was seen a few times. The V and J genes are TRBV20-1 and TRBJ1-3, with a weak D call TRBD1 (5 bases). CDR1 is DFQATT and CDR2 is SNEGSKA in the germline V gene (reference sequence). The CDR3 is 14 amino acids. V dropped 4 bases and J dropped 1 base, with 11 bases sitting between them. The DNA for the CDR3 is TGCAGTGCTATGGCAAGGGGATCTGGAAACACCATATATTTT. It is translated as CSAMARGSGNTIYF.

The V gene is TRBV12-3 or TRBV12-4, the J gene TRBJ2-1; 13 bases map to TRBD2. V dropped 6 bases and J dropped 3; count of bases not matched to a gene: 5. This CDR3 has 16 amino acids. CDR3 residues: CASRDTSGGGYNEQFF. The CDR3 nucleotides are TGTGCCAGCAGGGACACTAGCGGGGGGGGCTACAATGAGCAGTTCTTC.

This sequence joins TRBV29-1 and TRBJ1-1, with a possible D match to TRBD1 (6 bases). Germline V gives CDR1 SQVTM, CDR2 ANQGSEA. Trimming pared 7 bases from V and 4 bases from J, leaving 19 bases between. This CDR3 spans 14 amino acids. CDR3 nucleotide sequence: TGCAGCGCCGCAACCACAGGGCGTGGCACTGAAGCTTTCTTT. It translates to CSAATTGRGTEAFF.

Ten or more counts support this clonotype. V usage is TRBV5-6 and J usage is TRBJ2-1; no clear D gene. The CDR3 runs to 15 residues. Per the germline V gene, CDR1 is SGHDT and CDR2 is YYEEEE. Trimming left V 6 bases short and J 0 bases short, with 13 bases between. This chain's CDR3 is CASTPAPSSYNEQFF. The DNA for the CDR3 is TGTGCCAGCACCCCAGCCCCAAGCTCCTACAATGAGCAGTTCTTC.

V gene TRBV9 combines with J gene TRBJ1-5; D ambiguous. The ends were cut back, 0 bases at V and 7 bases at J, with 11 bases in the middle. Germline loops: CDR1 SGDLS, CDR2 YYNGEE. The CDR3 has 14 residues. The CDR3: CASSVEQEGQPQHF. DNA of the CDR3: TGTGCCAGCAGCGTAGAGCAGGAGGGCCAGCCCCAGCATTTT.

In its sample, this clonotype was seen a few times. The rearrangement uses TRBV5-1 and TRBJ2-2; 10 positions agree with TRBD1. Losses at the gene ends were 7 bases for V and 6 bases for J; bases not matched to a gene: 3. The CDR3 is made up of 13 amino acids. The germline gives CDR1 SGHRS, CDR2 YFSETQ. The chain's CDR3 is CASWDRGAGELFF. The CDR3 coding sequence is TGCGCCAGCTGGGACAGGGGTGCCGGGGAGCTGTTTTTT.